This T cell receptor (beta chain) was observed in a study of shared clonotypes between healthy human individuals. Regarding the study as a whole: A generally larger estimated richness was seen in naive subsets than in memory subsets.

Subsets obtained from CD4+ cells comprised CD45RA+ naive and CD45RA-negative memory cells. Here immunoSEQ multiplex PCR was the method, and the copy in TCRdb shows in-frame clones only, minus some. This sample has a few hundred thousand clones, with over 50% found just once. V lost 0 bases, J lost 6 bases, and 2 bases stayed unmatched. Per germline, CDR1 SEHNR and CDR2 FQNEAQ (reference sequence). The CDR3 covers 15 residues. Worth noting for this clone: Its specificity is not known.

The sample taken for sequencing was memory CD4+ T cells sorted from blood. Indicated subset: CD45RA-negative fraction. This sequence joins TRBV7-9 and TRBJ1-5; 10 bases align to TRBD1. This TCR came from a man aged 25 to 45 in good health. Here the CDR3 DNA reads TGTGCCAGCAGCTTAGCGCGGACAGGGGGTCAGCCCCAGCATTTT. It specifies CASSLARTGGQPQHF.